This paragraph reports one TCR beta chain. The target of this receptor is not known. No base quality values were provided; no much bigger clone lies one nucleotide off. Whole blood was collected in K2EDTA tubes by collaborating institutions according to the institutions' own protocols. For TCRbeta analysis, collaborator samples were shipped as frozen whole blood, as isolated PBMCs, or as DNA extracted from either sample type. This sample was included in a study of blood T cell repertoires in COVID-19 (dated by TCRdb to about 2020). About the full investigation: Collaborator samples came from the United States, Italy and Spain and covered acute and convalescent phases of COVID-19. The prospective study material was composed of cDNA or gDNA derived from T cells, B-cell-depleted T cells, or PBMCs. Deeply sampled blood TCRbeta repertoires from subjects exposed to, actively infected with, or recovered from COVID-19 were included in the dataset. The repertoires were made available in a free public database intended to serve as a resource for research on the immune response to SARS-CoV-2. Samples came from the ongoing ImmuneRACE study (first 160 participants) plus 1,254 subjects from 6 global collaborators. A de-identified subject ID, COVID-19 status, age in years and sex were almost always included in the sample metadata. Where HLA class I and class II types were available, the types were taken from metadata supplied by the sample provider, not from assay-based typing. On the study overall, not on this receptor specifically: How much clinical and demographic metadata was included differed by source and by participant, and the metadata was provided uncurated.

From a lookup of the germline V gene, CDR1 and CDR2 are ENHRY and SYGVKD. The CDR3 runs 15 residues from the cysteine to the phenylalanine. Of all the DNA, just the CDR3 is kept, 45 bases in frame from base 1. After removal of 4 bases from V and 4 bases from J, the junction retains 8 bases not matched to a gene. The immunoSEQ Assay, a bias-controlled multiplex PCR, was used to amplify TCRbeta CDR3 regions from genomic DNA. The original methods were these. The number of nucleated cells in each sample was estimated from the amplification of reference gene primers within the assay. Sequence reads were collapsed and filtered to measure the absolute abundance of every unique TCRbeta CDR3 rearrangement. Productive Simpson clonality was computed per sample as the square root of Simpson's diversity index over productive rearrangements. Imported from immuneACCESS, the table was reduced by TCRdb to in-frame sequences with V and J called. These copies leave out some clones; in studies compared against another copy, an unresolved V gene accounts for under half, and the cause of the remainder is not known. That table is the source of V, J and clone size, and D and trimming were worked out from the DNA. This sample lists over 130,000 clones; around 85% were detected once. Clones ranked in the top ten supply around 2.9% of the sample.

The chain joins TRBV10-3 to TRBJ1-1; the junction holds 8 bases that match TRBD1. The sequence was obtained from a man aged 45-60 years with acute or convalescent COVID-19. Sequences were obtained from peripheral blood. The DNA sequence is as follows: TGTGCCATCAGTGCCCCGACAGGGGAGAGCACTGAAGCTTTCTTT. Its protein reads: CAISAPTGESTEAFF.